Below, 20 T cell receptor beta chains from the same sample are listed, as sequenced in a study of human T cells and chemical hapten exposure (dated by TCRdb to about 2021). Explained via the paper, the time point label denotes: pre-sensitization, week 0. The treatment or condition label here, explained by the study, means: therapeutic diphenylcyclopropenone sensitization with weekly scalp DPC. Libraries were built with RACE. The data were produced on a NextSeq 500. TCRdb's own reprocessing of the public reads used fastp at Q25 and MiXCR and kept productive beta chains. For every CDR3 protein sequence, its rows merge into one entry that carries the most common genes and DNA. The sample profile shows more than 300,000 distinct CDR3 sequences; about 5.1% of them were found once. 2.5% to 3% of the sample is in the top ten clones. Sequencing was performed on whole blood, taken in connection with sensitization to the hapten diphenylcyclopropenone (DPC). Source of these receptors: a woman in her forties or fifties with alopecia areata. Some clones in this sample may be carry-over from other donors' samples.

This clonotype has at least ten counts. The CDR3 protein is CASSTYHTDTQYF. In DNA, the CDR3 is TGCGCCAGCAGCACGTATCACACAGATACGCAGTATTTT. This chain connects TRBV10-1 to TRBJ2-3; D ambiguous. The germline V and J ends were trimmed by 6 bases and 2 bases, with 9 bases remaining between them. The CDR3 spans 13 residues. Germline V CDR1 and CDR2: WNHNN, SYGVQD (reference sequence).

This clonotype was counted at least ten times. This chain links TRBV29-1 with TRBJ2-1; 14 nucleotides agree with TRBD2. Germline CDR1 reads SQVTM; CDR2 reads ANQGSEA. There are 17 residues in the CDR3. V lost 1 base to trimming and J lost 4 bases; unmatched junction nucleotides: 6. In DNA form, the CDR3 reads TGCAGCGTTGAAGTAGCCCGACTAGCGGGAGGGTACAATGAGCAGTTCTTC. Protein sequence: CSVEVARLAGGYNEQFF.

This clonotype was counted ten times or more. The chain recombines TRBV24-1 with TRBJ2-3, with D possibly being TRBD1 or TRBD2 (5 bases each). The V gene lost 0 bases and the J gene lost 1 base, with 10 bases spanning the gap. Germline V gives CDR1 KGHDR, CDR2 SFDVKD. The CDR3 has 16 amino acids. The CDR3 loop reads CATSDLGPGRTDTQYF. The CDR3 DNA follows: TGTGCCACCAGTGATTTGGGACCGGGGCGCACAGATACGCAGTATTTT.

This clonotype came up a few times. The rearrangement uses TRBV20-1 and TRBJ2-3; TRBD2 might be the D (5 bases). The CDR3 extends over 16 amino acids. The germline V and J ends were trimmed by 6 bases and 0 bases, with 19 bases remaining between them. Looked up from germline, CDR1 is DFQATT and CDR2 is SNEGSKA (reference sequence). The CDR3 DNA reads TGCAGTGCCGTAGAGTTTTGGAGGCCCAGCACAGATACGCAGTATTTT. It codes for CSAVEFWRPSTDTQYF.

This clonotype appeared many times. The chain joins TRBV27 to TRBJ2-3; TRBD1 matches at 8 bases. The germline V gene encodes CDR1 MNHEY and CDR2 SMNVEV (reference sequence). The CDR3 has 16 amino acids. J lost 2 bases, V lost 2 bases, and 6 bases had no gene match. The CDR3 here is CASSLRPGGFTDTQYF. The CDR3, as DNA: TGTGCCAGCAGTTTACGTCCAGGGGGCTTCACAGATACGCAGTATTTT.

The sample holds many counts of this clonotype. The chain couples TRBV28 to TRBJ1-1, with D unclear. Germline-derived CDR1 and CDR2 are MDHEN and SYDVKM. The CDR3 loop spans 15 amino acids. Trimming removed 4 bases at V and 0 bases at J, with 12 bases between. CDR3 DNA: TGTGCCAGCAGTTCCTCCGGAGGACTGAACACTGAAGCTTTCTTT. This translates into CASSSSGGLNTEAFF.

The J gene is TRBJ1-2, the V gene TRBV5-4; D unclear. The germline V and J ends were trimmed by 9 bases and 8 bases, with 14 bases remaining between them. Germline-derived CDR1 and CDR2 are SGHNT and YYREEE (reference sequence). The CDR3 extends over 11 amino acids. The CDR3 sequence is CATAPGIGYTF. The DNA for the CDR3 is TGTGCCACCGCCCCGGGTATAGGCTACACCTTC.

This clonotype has more than one count but fewer than ten. The J gene is TRBJ2-2, the V gene TRBV5-1; D is undetermined. Germline CDR1 and CDR2: SGHRS and YFSETQ. This CDR3 spans 11 amino acids. Trimming left V 3 bases short and J 8 bases short, with 5 bases between. In DNA form, the CDR3 reads TGCGCCAGCAGCTACGGGGGGGAGCTGTTTTTT. Translation gives CASSYGGELFF.

This chain connects TRBV4-1 to TRBJ2-7, with 7 bases matching TRBD1. V dropped 4 bases and J dropped 2; count of bases not matched to a gene: 14. The CDR3 has 17 amino acids. Germline assignment: CDR1 MGHRA and CDR2 YSYEKL. The chain's CDR3 is CASSPMPGQRSTYEQYF. CDR3 DNA: TGCGCCAGCAGCCCCATGCCGGGACAGAGATCTACCTACGAGCAGTACTTC.

V gene TRBV28 combines with J gene TRBJ1-5; TRBD1 is a possible D gene (6 bases). The CDR3 is 15 amino acids. The ends were cut back, 3 bases at V and 3 bases at J, with 12 bases in the middle. Germline CDR1 and CDR2: MDHEN and SYDVKM. The CDR3, as DNA: TGTGCCAGCAGTTTGGGGGCAGGGATCAATCAGCCCCAGCATTTT. Translating it yields CASSLGAGINQPQHF.

This clonotype was picked up many times. V is TRBV12-3 or TRBV12-4 and J is TRBJ1-5; D call uncertain. The V end lost 6 bases, the J end lost 0 bases, and 12 bases lay between the germline ends. The CDR3 length is 15 residues. The CDR3 region is CASSSDFYSNQPQHF. The CDR3 DNA is TGTGCCAGCAGCTCCGACTTCTATAGCAATCAGCCCCAGCATTTT.

This clonotype was observed at least ten times. The rearrangement uses TRBV2 and TRBJ2-1; weak D call: TRBD1 (7 bases). Germline lookup yields CDR1 SNHLY and CDR2 FYNNEI. Deletions cut 3 bases from V and 7 bases from J, with 10 bases between. There are 13 residues in the CDR3. The CDR3 DNA follows: TGTGCCAGCAGTGACAGGGGGAGGAATGAGCAGTTCTTC. Protein: CASSDRGRNEQFF.

In its sample, this clonotype was seen many times. This chain connects TRBV7-6 to TRBJ2-3, with D tentatively TRBD1 or TRBD2 (5 bases each). From germline, CDR1 is SGHVS and CDR2 FNYEAQ. Deletions cut 3 bases from V and 1 base from J, with 11 bases between. This CDR3 spans 15 amino acids. The CDR3 loop reads CASSFGAGGTDTQYF. Here the CDR3 DNA reads TGTGCCAGCAGCTTCGGGGCAGGCGGCACAGATACGCAGTATTTT. Supplemented by reference TRBV7-6 and TRBJ2-3, the full variable domain reads GAGVSQSPRYKVTKRGQDVALRCDPISGHVSLYWYRQALGQGPEFLTYFNYEAQQDKSGLPNDRFSAERPEGSISTLTIQRTEQRDSAMYRCASSFGAGGTDTQYFGPGTRLTVL.

Of note for this clonotype: This may be a read error: a much more frequent sequence differs by one nucleotide. The rearrangement links TRBV2 to TRBJ2-2; D is possibly TRBD2 (5 bases). Germline V gene data show CDR1 as SNHLY and CDR2 as FYNNEI. V lost 0 bases and J 4 bases, leaving 12 bases between the germline ends. The CDR3 consists of 16 residues. DNA for the CDR3: TGTGCCAGCAGTGAAGCGAGACTATCTATCACCGGGGAGCTGTTTTTT. Translation: CASSEARLSITGELFF.

This clonotype was observed a handful of times. The chain joins TRBV15 to TRBJ2-3; 7 nucleotides align to TRBD1. Per germline, CDR1 LNHNV and CDR2 YYDKDF (reference sequence). The CDR3 has 16 residues. Germline trimming cut 3 bases from V and 5 bases from J; bases unmatched to any gene: 11. CDR3 protein: CATSRRLKGALDTQYF. In nucleotides, the CDR3 is TGTGCCACCAGCAGGAGACTGAAGGGGGCCTTAGATACGCAGTATTTT.

The table lists this clonotype with many counts. This chain joins TRBV13 and TRBJ1-1; D is undetermined. With 7 bases removed from V and 2 bases from J, the gap between germline ends came to 8 bases. Germline V gene data show CDR1 as PRHDT and CDR2 as FYEKMQ (reference sequence). CDR3 size: 12 residues. The CDR3 DNA reads TGTGCCAGCAACCGGGTTAACACTGAAGCTTTCTTT. It yields the protein CASNRVNTEAFF.

This clonotype was seen more than once but under ten times. J is TRBJ1-6 and V is TRBV27, with no clear D. The CDR3 length is 14 residues. With 4 bases removed from V and 4 bases from J, the gap between germline ends came to 8 bases. Germline V gene sequence: CDR1 MNHEY, CDR2 SMNVEV (reference sequence). As DNA, the CDR3 is TGTGCCAGCAGTTCCTTTGGTTATAATTCACCCCTCCACTTT. Protein product: CASSSFGYNSPLHF.

This clonotype was seen only a few times. This chain links TRBV27 with TRBJ1-6; TRBD1 matches at 8 bases. CDR3 length: 17 amino acids. Per germline, CDR1 MNHEY and CDR2 SMNVEV (reference sequence). V was pared by 6 bases and J by 1 base, with 8 bases of the junction left unmatched. Written as DNA, the CDR3 is TGTGCCAGCAGGTTACTCTACAGGGGGTCCTATAATTCACCCCTCCACTTT. Amino acid sequence: CASRLLYRGSYNSPLHF.

This clonotype was detected a few times. This chain joins TRBV7-9 and TRBJ1-2; no definite D call. Germline assignment: CDR1 SEHNR and CDR2 FQNEAQ (reference sequence). The CDR3 sequence is 10 residues long. V shed 5 bases and J shed 11 bases, with 9 bases lying between them. In DNA form, the CDR3 reads TGTGCCAGCAGCCCAGACGGGTACACCTTC. Its translation: CASSPDGYTF.

The DNA of the CDR3 is TGCAGTGCTAGAGAGAATGGGGGGCCAACGGATACGCAGTATTTT. This gives the protein CSARENGGPTDTQYF. The V gene is TRBV20-1, the J gene TRBJ2-3; D could derive from TRBD1 or TRBD2 (6 bases each). This CDR3 has 15 amino acids. Trimming cost V 0 bases and J 6 bases, with 16 bases left between them. The germline V gene encodes CDR1 DFQATT and CDR2 SNEGSKA (reference sequence).